This entry concerns a single T cell receptor (beta chain). This sample is drawn from a study of control samples from healthy donors and cancer patients. From germline, CDR1 is SGHAT and CDR2 FQNNGV. This CDR3 has 13 residues. V gave up 3 bases and J gave up 5 bases, with 10 bases separating them. Profiled with immunoSEQ multiplex PCR; TCRdb holds only in-frame clones, not every one. The sample records approximately 230,000 clones, 82% being singletons. This chain connects TRBV11-2 to TRBJ2-5; D not resolved. The origin of this receptor is a woman aged 55-75 years with lung cancer. The source material was PBMCs. The CDR3 region is CASSFYQAETQYF. In nucleotides, the CDR3 is TGTGCCAGCAGCTTCTACCAGGCTGAGACCCAGTACTTC. The entire variable domain, with the rest obtained from reference TRBV11-2 and TRBJ2-5, is as follows: EAGVAQSPRYKIIEKRQSVAFWCNPISGHATLYWYQQILGQGPKLLIQFQNNGVVDDSQLPKDRFSAERLKGVDSTLKIQPAKLEDSAVYLCASSFYQAETQYFGPGTRLLVL.